This passage covers 5 T cell receptor beta chains from one sample sequenced in a study of molecular identifiers for immune sequencing clone quantification (dated by TCRdb to 2016 to 2018). The library was obtained by PCR. Instrument used: NextSeq 500. TCRdb reprocessing: public reads trimmed at Q25 with fastp, clones called with MiXCR, in-frame beta chains kept. CDR3 protein duplicates are merged, each entry listing the most common genes and DNA. In all, the sample holds 400,000 to 600,000 distinct CDR3 sequences, and 25% of those were seen once. The ten largest account for just over 0.75% of the sample. The specimen sequenced was naive CD8+ T cells from blood, with Jurkat cell RNA spiked in. The meaning of the sample's cell subset or site label: FACS-sorted CD8+CD4-CCR7+CD45RA+ naive T cells. The source of these receptors is a human donor in good health. Some libraries in this study had Jurkat cell RNA spiked in.

The J gene is TRBJ2-7, the V gene TRBV12-3 or TRBV12-4, with D perhaps TRBD1 or TRBD2 (6 bases each). The CDR3 totals 12 residues. V was cut by 8 bases and J by 3 bases, with 11 bases left in between. The CDR3, as DNA: TGTGCCAGCTCAGGGGAGGACTACGAGCAGTACTTC. Residues: CASSGEDYEQYF.

This clonotype has a handful of counts. The chain uses TRBV2 and TRBJ1-2, with D tentatively TRBD1 (5 bases). CDR3 length equals 15 residues. Trimming shortened V by 6 bases and J by 8 bases, and 22 bases separated the two germline ends. From germline, CDR1 is SNHLY and CDR2 FYNNEI. CDR3 loop: CASSHQVQEYVGYTF. CDR3 nucleotides: TGTGCCAGCAGCCACCAGGTACAGGAGTACGTAGGCTACACCTTC.

This clonotype was found a few times. The chain uses TRBV7-9 and TRBJ1-6; D is perhaps TRBD1 (5 bases). In germline, CDR1 is SEHNR, CDR2 FQNEAQ (reference sequence). The V and J ends lost 5 bases and 3 bases respectively, with 14 bases between them. The CDR3 has 16 amino acids. CDR3 bases: TGTGCCAGCAGCCCCGGGGCGGCCCTCTATAATTCACCCCTCCACTTT. Encoded protein: CASSPGAALYNSPLHF.

This chain connects TRBV12-3 or TRBV12-4 to TRBJ2-5, with D possibly matching TRBD1 (6 bases). V was clipped by 6 bases and J by 0 bases, with 14 bases between them. CDR3 length: 15 amino acids. The CDR3: CASSPFGQYQETQYF. DNA for the CDR3: TGTGCCAGCAGCCCCTTTGGACAGTACCAAGAGACCCAGTACTTC.

This clonotype occurred many times. The genes are TRBV6-2 or TRBV6-3 and TRBJ1-2; D is unresolved. Germline V gene sequence: CDR1 MNHEY, CDR2 SVGEGT. The V gene lost 5 bases and the J gene lost 4 bases, with 5 bases spanning the gap. This CDR3 contains 11 residues. CDR3 amino acids: CASSPSYGYTF. The CDR3 DNA is TGTGCCAGCAGTCCGAGCTATGGCTACACCTTC.